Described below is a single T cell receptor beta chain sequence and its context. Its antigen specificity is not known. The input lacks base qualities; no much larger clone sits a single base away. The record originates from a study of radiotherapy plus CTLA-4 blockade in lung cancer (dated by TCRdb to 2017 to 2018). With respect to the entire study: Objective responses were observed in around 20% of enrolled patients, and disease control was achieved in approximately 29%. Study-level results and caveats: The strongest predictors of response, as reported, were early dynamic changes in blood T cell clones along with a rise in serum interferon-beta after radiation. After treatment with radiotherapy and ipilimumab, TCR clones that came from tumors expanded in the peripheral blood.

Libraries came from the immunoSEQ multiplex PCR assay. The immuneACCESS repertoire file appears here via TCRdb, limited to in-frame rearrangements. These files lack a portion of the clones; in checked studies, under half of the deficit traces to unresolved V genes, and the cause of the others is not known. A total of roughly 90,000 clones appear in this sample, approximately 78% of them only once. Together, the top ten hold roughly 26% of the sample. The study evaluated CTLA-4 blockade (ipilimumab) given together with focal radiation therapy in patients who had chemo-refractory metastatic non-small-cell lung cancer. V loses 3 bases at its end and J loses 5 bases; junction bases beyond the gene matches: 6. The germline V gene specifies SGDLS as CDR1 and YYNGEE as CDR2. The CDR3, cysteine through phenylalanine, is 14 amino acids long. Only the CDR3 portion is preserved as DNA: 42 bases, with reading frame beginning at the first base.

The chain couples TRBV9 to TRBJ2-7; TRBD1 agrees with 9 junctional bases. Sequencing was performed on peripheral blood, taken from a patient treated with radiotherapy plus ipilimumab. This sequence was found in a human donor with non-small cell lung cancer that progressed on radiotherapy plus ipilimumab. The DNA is TGTGCCAGCAGCGATGCGGGACAGGGTAACGAGCAGTACTTC. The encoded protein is CASSDAGQGNEQYF.